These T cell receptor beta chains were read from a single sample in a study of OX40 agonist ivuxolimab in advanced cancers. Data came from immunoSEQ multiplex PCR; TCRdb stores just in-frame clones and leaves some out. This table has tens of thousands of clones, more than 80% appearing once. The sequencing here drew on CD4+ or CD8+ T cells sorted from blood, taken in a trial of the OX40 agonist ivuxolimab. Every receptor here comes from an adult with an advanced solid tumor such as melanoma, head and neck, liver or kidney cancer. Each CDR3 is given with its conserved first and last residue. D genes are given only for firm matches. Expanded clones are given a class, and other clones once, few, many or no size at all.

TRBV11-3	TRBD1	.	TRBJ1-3	CASSLAGGNSGNTIYF	TGTGCCAGCAGCTTAGCAGGGGGCAACTCTGGAAACACCATATATTTT
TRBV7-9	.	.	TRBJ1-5	CASSPVGYSNQPQHF	TGTGCCAGCAGCCCAGTGGGTTATAGCAATCAGCCCCAGCATTTT
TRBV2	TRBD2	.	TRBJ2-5	CASLVREGRETQYF	TGTGCCAGCCTTGTGCGGGAGGGCCGGGAGACCCAGTACTTC
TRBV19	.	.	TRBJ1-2	CASSMDPLRGYTF	TGTGCCAGTAGTATGGATCCGCTCCGCGGCTACACCTTC
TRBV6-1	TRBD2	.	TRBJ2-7	CASSASGTYEQYF	TGTGCCAGCAGTGCTAGCGGGACCTACGAGCAGTACTTC
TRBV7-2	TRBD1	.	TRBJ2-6	CASGPRTGSVLTF	TGTGCCAGCGGTCCTAGGACAGGGAGCGTCCTGACTTTC
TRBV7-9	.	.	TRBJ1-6	CASSLVNSPLHF	TGTGCCAGCAGCTTGGTTAATTCACCCCTCCACTTT
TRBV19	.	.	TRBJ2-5	CASSIAPRQETQYF	TGTGCCAGTAGTATAGCGCCTAGGCAAGAGACCCAGTACTTC
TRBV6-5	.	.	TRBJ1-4	CASSRRGFNEKLFF	TGTGCCAGCAGTCGCCGGGGCTTTAATGAAAAACTGTTTTTT
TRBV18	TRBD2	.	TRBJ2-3	CASSPTRTSGRADTQYF	TGTGCCAGCTCACCAACTAGGACTAGCGGGAGGGCAGATACGCAGTATTTT
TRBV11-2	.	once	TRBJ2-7	CASSTLTYEQYF	TGTGCCAGCAGCACCCTCACCTACGAGCAGTACTTC
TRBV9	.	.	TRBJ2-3	CASSPERTSTDTQYF	TGTGCCAGCAGCCCGGAGCGTACTAGCACAGATACGCAGTATTTT
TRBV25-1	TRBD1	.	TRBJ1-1	CASSLTGAIGTEAFF	TGTGCCAGCAGTCTTACAGGGGCCATCGGCACTGAAGCTTTCTTT
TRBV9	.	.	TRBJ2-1	CASSGGAKGRYNEQFF	TGTGCCAGCAGCGGAGGGGCGAAAGGACGGTACAATGAGCAGTTCTTC
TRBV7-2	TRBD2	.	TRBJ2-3	CASSFGLAGGDTQYF	TGTGCCAGCAGCTTCGGACTAGCGGGTGGGGATACGCAGTATTTT
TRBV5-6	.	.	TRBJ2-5	CASSLRPGETQYF	TGTGCCAGCAGCTTGCGGCCGGGGGAGACCCAGTACTTC
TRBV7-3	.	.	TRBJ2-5	CASSKDYRETQYF	TGTGCCAGCAGCAAGGACTATAGGGAGACCCAGTACTTC
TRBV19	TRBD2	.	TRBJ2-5	CASSWTSGYLGGETQYF	TGTGCCAGTAGCTGGACTAGCGGGTATCTAGGGGGAGAGACCCAGTACTTC
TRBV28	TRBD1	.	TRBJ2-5	CASSSGTGYAETQYF	TGTGCCAGCAGCTCCGGGACAGGGTACGCAGAGACCCAGTACTTC
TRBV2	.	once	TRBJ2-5	CASTLPLARGETQYF	TGTGCCAGCACCCTGCCCCTAGCGAGGGGAGAGACCCAGTACTTC
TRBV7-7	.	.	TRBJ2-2	CASSLQVTGELFF	TGTGCTAGCAGCCTACAGGTCACCGGGGAGCTGTTTTTT
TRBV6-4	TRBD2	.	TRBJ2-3	CASSILAGSTDTQYF	TGTGCCAGCAGTATACTAGCGGGTTCCACAGATACGCAGTATTTT
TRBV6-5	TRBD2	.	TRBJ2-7	CASTQTGTTVYEQYF	TGTGCCAGCACCCAAACCGGGACTACCGTTTACGAGCAGTACTTC
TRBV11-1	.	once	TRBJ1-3	CASSSRGQGNTIYF	TGTGCCAGCAGCTCCCGGGGGCAAGGAAACACCATATATTTT
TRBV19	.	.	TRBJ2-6	CASTKRQGGANVLTF	TGTGCCAGTACCAAGAGACAAGGTGGGGCCAACGTCCTGACTTTC